Listed below are T cell receptor beta chains from one sample, sequenced in a study of blood T cell repertoires in COVID-19. Libraries were prepared by immunoSEQ multiplex PCR; TCRdb keeps only in-frame clonotypes and omits some of them. The sample yields about 300,000 clones, just under 90% seen once. Sequenced input: peripheral blood. The receptors stem from a woman in her forties or fifties with COVID-19, enrolled during active disease. CDR3s include the opening cysteine and the closing phenylalanine or tryptophan. The D gene is left open where the match is weak. A clone size is listed for some rows: how often the clone was seen (once, few, many), or a class if it is expanded.

>NA|TRBJ2-7|TRBV5-1|many
TGCGCCAGCAGCTTCGGGACAAAAGATGGGGTTTCAGAGCAGTACTTC
CASSFGTKDGVSEQYF
>NA|TRBJ2-1|TRBV3-1/TRBV3-2|NA
TGTGCCAGCAGCCCTACTAGCATTTCCTACAATGAGCAGTTCTTC
CASSPTSISYNEQFF
>TRBD1|TRBJ1-2|TRBV18|NA
TGTGCCAGCTCATCGACAGGGGGGACTAACTATGGCTACACCTTC
CASSSTGGTNYGYTF
>TRBD1|TRBJ1-6|TRBV6-5|NA
TGTGCCAGCAGAGGGACAGCCGTAAATTCACCCCTCCACTTT
CASRGTAVNSPLHF
>NA|TRBJ1-6|TRBV5-8|NA
TGTGCCAGCAGCCCGGGGGTAACGGGGTCACCCCTCCACTTT
CASSPGVTGSPLHF
>TRBD1|TRBJ1-2|TRBV7-2|NA
TGTGCCAGCAGCAGAGGCGGGACAGGGGGCGTTAGCTATGGCTACACCTTC
CASSRGGTGGVSYGYTF
>TRBD2|TRBJ2-7|TRBV5-1|once
TGCGCCAGCAGCGCGACTAGCGGCACCTACGAGCAGTACTTC
CASSATSGTYEQYF
>TRBD1|TRBJ1-3|TRBV18|NA
TGTGCCAGCTCACCGGGGACAGACGGAAACACCATATATTTT
CASSPGTDGNTIYF
>NA|TRBJ1-1|TRBV19|NA
TGTGCCACCTCCAGGGGCACCTACACTGAAGCTTTCTTT
CATSRGTYTEAFF
>NA|TRBJ2-2|TRBV4-2|NA
TGTGCCAGCAGCCAAGGTACCGGGGCGAACACCGGGGAGCTGTTTTTT
CASSQGTGANTGELFF
>NA|TRBJ1-2|TRBV15|NA
TGTGCCACCAGCAGAGATTGGGCCCCGTCTAACTATGGCTACACCTTC
CATSRDWAPSNYGYTF
>NA|TRBJ2-3|TRBV2|few
TGTGCCAGCAGTTACACAGATACGCAGTATTTT
CASSYTDTQYF
>NA|TRBJ1-1|TRBV4-2|NA
TGTGCCAGCAGCGAAAGCGGCCGGTGGAACACTGAAGCTTTCTTT
CASSESGRWNTEAFF
>NA|TRBJ1-1|TRBV19|NA
TGTGCCAGTCGATATCGGGGGGAGGGTGAAGCTTTCTTT
CASRYRGEGEAFF
>TRBD2|TRBJ2-7|TRBV27|NA
TGTGCCAGCAGTAGTGACCCTTTTTCGGGACAGAGGATAGCGGGAGCGAAGTACGAGCAGTACTTC
CASSSDPFSGQRIAGAKYEQYF
>NA|TRBJ1-3|TRBV6-5|NA
TGTGCCAGCAGTTACTCCAGGGGCGGTGCTGGAAACACCATATATTTT
CASSYSRGGAGNTIYF
>TRBD1|TRBJ2-7|TRBV6-5|NA
TGTGCCAGCAGACCAGGGGGCTCGGACGAGCAGTACTTC
CASRPGGSDEQYF
>TRBD1|TRBJ2-1|TRBV6-5|NA
TGTGCCAGCACCCCCCCGGGACAGAACAATGAGCAGTTCTTC
CASTPPGQNNEQFF
>TRBD1|TRBJ2-7|TRBV5-1|once
TGCGCCAGCAGTCCAGGACAGGGGTTCTCCTACGAGCAGTACTTC
CASSPGQGFSYEQYF
>NA|TRBJ2-1|TRBV5-1|NA
TGCGCCAGCAGCTTGGAAGGGGGAGTTGAGCAGTTCTTC
CASSLEGGVEQFF
>TRBD1|TRBJ1-6|TRBV7-2|NA
TGTGCCAGCAGCCGGGACAGGGGAAGTTCACCCCTCCACTTT
CASSRDRGSSPLHF
>NA|TRBJ2-3|TRBV3-1/TRBV3-2|NA
TGTGCCAGCAGAGCGGTCACAGATACGCAGTATTTT
CASRAVTDTQYF
>NA|TRBJ1-2|TRBV3-1/TRBV3-2|NA
TGTGCCAGCAGCCAGGAAGACAGCCTCTATGGCTACACCTTC
CASSQEDSLYGYTF
>NA|TRBJ1-1|TRBV20-1|NA
TGCAGTGCTAGTCCGCCCAGGACGGCGGGGGGCACTGAAGCTTTCTTT
CSASPPRTAGGTEAFF
>NA|TRBJ2-2|TRBV18|NA
TGTGCCAGCTCATATGAACAGGGGAACACCGGGGAGCTGTTTTTT
CASSYEQGNTGELFF
>TRBD2|TRBJ2-1|TRBV5-1|NA
TGCGCCAGCAGAGAGGCTAGCGGGATTCAAAATGAGCAGTTCTTC
CASREASGIQNEQFF
>NA|TRBJ1-1|TRBV27|NA
TGTGCCAGCAGTTCCGCAGGGTCCGCTGAAGCTTTCTTT
CASSSAGSAEAFF
>TRBD1|TRBJ1-1|TRBV5-5|NA
TGTGCCAGCGGGACAGAATTGAACACTGAAGCTTTCTTT
CASGTELNTEAFF
>NA|TRBJ2-1|TRBV19|NA
TGTGCCAGTAGTTCAAGAGGAGGTAGGAATGAGCAGTTCTTC
CASSSRGGRNEQFF